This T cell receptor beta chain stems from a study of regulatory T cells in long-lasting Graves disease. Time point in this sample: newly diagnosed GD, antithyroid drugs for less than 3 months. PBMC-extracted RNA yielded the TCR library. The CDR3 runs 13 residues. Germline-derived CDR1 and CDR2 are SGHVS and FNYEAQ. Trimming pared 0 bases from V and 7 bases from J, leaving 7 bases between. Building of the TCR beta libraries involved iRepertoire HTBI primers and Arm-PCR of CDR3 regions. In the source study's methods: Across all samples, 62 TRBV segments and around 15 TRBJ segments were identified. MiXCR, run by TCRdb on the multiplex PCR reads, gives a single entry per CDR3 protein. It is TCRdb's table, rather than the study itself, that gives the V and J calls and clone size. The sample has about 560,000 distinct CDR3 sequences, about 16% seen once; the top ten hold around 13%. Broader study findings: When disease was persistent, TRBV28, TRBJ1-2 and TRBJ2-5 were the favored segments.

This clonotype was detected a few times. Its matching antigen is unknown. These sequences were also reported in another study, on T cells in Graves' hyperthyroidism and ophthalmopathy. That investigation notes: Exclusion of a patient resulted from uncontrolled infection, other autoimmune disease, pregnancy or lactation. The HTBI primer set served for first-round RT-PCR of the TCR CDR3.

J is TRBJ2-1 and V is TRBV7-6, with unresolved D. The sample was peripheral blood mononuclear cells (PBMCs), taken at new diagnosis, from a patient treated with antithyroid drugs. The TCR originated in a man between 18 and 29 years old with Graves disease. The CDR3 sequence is CASSLAPQNEQFF. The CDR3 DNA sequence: TGTGCCAGCAGCTTAGCCCCCCAGAATGAGCAGTTCTTC.